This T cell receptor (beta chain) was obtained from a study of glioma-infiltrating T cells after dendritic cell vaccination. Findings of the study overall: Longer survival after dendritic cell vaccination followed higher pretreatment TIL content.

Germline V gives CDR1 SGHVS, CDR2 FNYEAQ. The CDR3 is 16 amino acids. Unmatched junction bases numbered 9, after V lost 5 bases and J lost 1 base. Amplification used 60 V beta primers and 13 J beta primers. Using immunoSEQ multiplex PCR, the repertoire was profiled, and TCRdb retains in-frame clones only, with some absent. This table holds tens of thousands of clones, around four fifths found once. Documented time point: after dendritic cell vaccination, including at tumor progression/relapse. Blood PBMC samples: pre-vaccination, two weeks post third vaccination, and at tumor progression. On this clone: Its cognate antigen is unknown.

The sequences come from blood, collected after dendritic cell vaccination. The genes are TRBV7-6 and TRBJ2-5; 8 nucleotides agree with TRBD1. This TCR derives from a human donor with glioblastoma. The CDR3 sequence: CASSPRTGLTQETQYF. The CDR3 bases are TGTGCCAGCAGCCCCCGGACAGGGTTGACCCAAGAGACCCAGTACTTC. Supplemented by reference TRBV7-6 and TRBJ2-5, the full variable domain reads GAGVSQSPRYKVTKRGQDVALRCDPISGHVSLYWYRQALGQGPEFLTYFNYEAQQDKSGLPNDRFSAERPEGSISTLTIQRTEQRDSAMYRCASSPRTGLTQETQYFGPGTRLLVL.